This TCR beta chain emerged from a study of blood T cell repertoires in COVID-19. As for the study in general: The study drew acute and convalescent COVID-19 samples from the United States, Italy and Spain.

After removal of 7 bases from V and 4 bases from J, the junction contained 7 bases not matched to a gene. Germline V lookup: CDR1 MDHEN, CDR2 SYDVKM. There are 14 residues in the CDR3. Per the study methods: Reference gene primers were amplified, and this amplification served to estimate nucleated cell counts. Sequencing used immunoSEQ multiplex PCR; TCRdb keeps in-frame clones, though not all of them. That table supplies the V and J calls and clone size; D and trimming were determined from the DNA. The sample includes some 290,000 clones, over 90% of them seen just once. V usage is TRBV28 and J usage is TRBJ1-3; TRBD1 matches at 7 bases. The receptor comes from a woman aged 30 to 39 who had been exposed to COVID-19. Material: PBMCs or T cells enriched from blood (not recorded which). Written as DNA, the CDR3 is TGTGCCAGCAACGAGGGGGCGGAAGGAAACACCATATATTTT. Encoded protein: CASNEGAEGNTIYF.